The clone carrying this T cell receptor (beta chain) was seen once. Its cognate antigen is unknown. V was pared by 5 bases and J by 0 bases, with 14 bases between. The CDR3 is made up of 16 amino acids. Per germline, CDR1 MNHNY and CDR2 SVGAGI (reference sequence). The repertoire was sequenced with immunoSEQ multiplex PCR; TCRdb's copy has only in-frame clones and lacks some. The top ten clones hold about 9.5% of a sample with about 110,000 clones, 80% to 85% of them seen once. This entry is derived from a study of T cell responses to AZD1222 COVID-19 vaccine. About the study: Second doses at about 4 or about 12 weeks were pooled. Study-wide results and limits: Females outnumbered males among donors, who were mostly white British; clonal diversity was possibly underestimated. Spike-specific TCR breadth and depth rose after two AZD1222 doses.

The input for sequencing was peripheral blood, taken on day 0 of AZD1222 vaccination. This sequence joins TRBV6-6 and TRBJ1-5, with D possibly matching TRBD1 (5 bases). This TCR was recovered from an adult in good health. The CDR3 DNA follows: TGTGCCAGCAGTCCCGGGGGTGGGGATAGCAATCAGCCCCAGCATTTT. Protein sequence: CASSPGGGDSNQPQHF.